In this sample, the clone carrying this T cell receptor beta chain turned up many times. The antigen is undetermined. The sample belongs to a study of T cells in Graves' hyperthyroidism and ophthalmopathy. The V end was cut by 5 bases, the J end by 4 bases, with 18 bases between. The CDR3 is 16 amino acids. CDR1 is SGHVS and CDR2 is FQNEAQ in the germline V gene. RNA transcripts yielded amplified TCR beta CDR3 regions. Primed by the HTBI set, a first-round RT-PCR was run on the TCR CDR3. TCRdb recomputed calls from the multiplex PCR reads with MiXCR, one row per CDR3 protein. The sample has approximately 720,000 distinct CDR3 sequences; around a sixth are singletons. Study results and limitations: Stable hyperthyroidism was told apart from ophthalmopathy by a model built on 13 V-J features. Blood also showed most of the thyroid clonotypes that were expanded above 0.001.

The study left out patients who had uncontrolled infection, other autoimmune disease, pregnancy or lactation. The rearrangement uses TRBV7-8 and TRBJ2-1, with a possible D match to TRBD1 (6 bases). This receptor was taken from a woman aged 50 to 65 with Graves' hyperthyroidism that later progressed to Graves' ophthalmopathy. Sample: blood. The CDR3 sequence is CASSPSGAAPYNEQFF. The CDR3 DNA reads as TGTGCCAGCAGCCCATCAGGGGCGGCCCCTTACAATGAGCAGTTCTTC.